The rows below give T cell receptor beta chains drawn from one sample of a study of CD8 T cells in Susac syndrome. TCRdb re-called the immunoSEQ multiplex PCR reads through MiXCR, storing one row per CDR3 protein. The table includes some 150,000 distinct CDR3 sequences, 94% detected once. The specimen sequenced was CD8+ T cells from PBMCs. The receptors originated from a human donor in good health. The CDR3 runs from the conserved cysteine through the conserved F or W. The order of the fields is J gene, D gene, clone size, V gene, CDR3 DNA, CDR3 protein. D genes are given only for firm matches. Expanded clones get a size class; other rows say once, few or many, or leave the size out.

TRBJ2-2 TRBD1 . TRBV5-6 TGTGCCAGCAGCGGAACGACAGGGACCAGCACCGGGGAGCTGTTTTTT CASSGTTGTSTGELFF
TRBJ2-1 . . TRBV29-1 TGCAGCGTTGAAGAACGCGCGCAGTTCTTC CSVEERAQFF
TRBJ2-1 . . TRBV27 TGTGCCAGCAGTTTTGCGGGCCACTACAATGAGCAGTTCTTC CASSFAGHYNEQFF
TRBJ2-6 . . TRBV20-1 TGCAGTGCTAGAGGGCTCGTAGACAATGGGGCCAACGTCCTGACTTTC CSARGLVDNGANVLTF
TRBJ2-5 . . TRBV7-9 TGTGCCAGTGGCCAGTCACTAGGAGAGACCCAGTACTTC CASGQSLGETQYF
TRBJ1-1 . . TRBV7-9 TGTGCCAGCAGCCAAACCGGGACGGCGAACACTGAAGCTTTCTTT CASSQTGTANTEAFF
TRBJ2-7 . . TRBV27 TGTGCCAGCAGGGGGCTGAATGGCTACGAGCAGTACTTC CASRGLNGYEQYF
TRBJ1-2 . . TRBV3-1 TGTGCCAGCAGCCAAGAAAGTGGAAACTATGGCTACACCTTC CASSQESGNYGYTF
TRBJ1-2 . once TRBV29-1 TGCAGCGCCCCAGGGGCCGATCTCTATGGCTACACCTTC CSAPGADLYGYTF
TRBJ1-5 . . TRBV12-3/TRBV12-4 TGTGCCAGCAGTTCGACGGATAGCAATCAGCCCCAGCATTTT CASSSTDSNQPQHF
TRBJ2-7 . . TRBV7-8 TGTGCCAGCAGTCTATCTACCAACGGATACGAGCAGTACTTC CASSLSTNGYEQYF
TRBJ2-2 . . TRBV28 TGTGCCAGCACCAGCGAGGACTCCGTGGAGCTGTTTTTT CASTSEDSVELFF
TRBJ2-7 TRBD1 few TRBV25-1 TGTGCCAGCAGTTTAAGGACAGGGGGCGACGAGCAGTACTTC CASSLRTGGDEQYF
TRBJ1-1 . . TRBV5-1 TGCGCCAGCAGCTTGGCGGGGGTAACTGAAGCTTTCTTT CASSLAGVTEAFF
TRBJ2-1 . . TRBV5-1 TGCGCCAGCAGGGGTCATGAGCAGTTCTTC CASRGHEQFF
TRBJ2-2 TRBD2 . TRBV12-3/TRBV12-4 TGTGCCATTATGACTAGCGAGAACACCGGGGAGCTGTTTTTT CAIMTSENTGELFF
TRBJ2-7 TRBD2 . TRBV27 TGTGCCAGCAGTTTGGTAGCGGGAGGGCCCCACGAGCAGTACTTC CASSLVAGGPHEQYF
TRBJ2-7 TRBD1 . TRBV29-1 TGCAGCGTTGAAGATGGGCAGGGGGCCTACGAGCAGTACTTC CSVEDGQGAYEQYF
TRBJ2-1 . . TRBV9 TGTGCCAGCAGCGTAGGGGCTCCTGTCTACAATGAGCAGTTCTTC CASSVGAPVYNEQFF
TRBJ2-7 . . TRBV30 TGTGCCTGGAGTCTCTTGGACGGAGCCTACGAGCAGTACTTC CAWSLLDGAYEQYF
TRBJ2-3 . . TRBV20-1 TGCAGTGCTAGACTCCCTGGGGGTGATACGCAGTATTTT CSARLPGGDTQYF
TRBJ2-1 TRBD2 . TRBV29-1 TGCAGCGTTCTAGCGGGACTCCGAGCGTTCTTC CSVLAGLRAFF
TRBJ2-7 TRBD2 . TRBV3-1 TGTGCCAGCAGCCAAGTCGCTAGCGGGAGGTACGAGCAGTACTTC CASSQVASGRYEQYF
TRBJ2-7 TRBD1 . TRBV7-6 TGTGCCAGCAGCTTAAGGGGACAGGATTACGAGCAGTACTTC CASSLRGQDYEQYF
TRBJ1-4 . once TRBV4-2 TGTGCCAGCAGCCACTTAAGGACAGCAACTAATGAAAAACTGTTTTTT CASSHLRTATNEKLFF
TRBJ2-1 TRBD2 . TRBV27 TGTGCCAGCAGTACCGGGACTAGGGAGCAGTTCTTC CASSTGTREQFF
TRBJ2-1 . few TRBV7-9 TGTGCCAGCAGCTTAGCGGGCAGTGAGCAGTTCTTC CASSLAGSEQFF
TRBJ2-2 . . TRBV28 TGTGCCAGCAGTTTCAACTCCGGGGAGCTGTTTTTT CASSFNSGELFF
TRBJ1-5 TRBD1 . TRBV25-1 TGTGCCAGCAGTGCGACAGGGATCAATCAGCCCCAGCATTTT CASSATGINQPQHF
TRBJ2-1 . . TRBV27 TGTGCCAGCAGTTCCCCCAGAAGCTCCTACAATGAGCAGTTCTTC CASSSPRSSYNEQFF
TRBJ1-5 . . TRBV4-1 TGCGCCAGCAGCCAAGATTGGGGGGAGGATCAGCCCCAGCATTTT CASSQDWGEDQPQHF
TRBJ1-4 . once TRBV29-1 TGCAGCGTTGTGGAGCAGGGATCAAGTGAAAAACTGTTTTTT CSVVEQGSSEKLFF
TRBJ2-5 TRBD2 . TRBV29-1 TGCAGCGTTGAAGATCTCCTAGCGGGATCTAAAGAGACCCAGTACTTC CSVEDLLAGSKETQYF
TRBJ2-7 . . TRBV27 TGTGCCAGCAAGGGGGAGTGGAGCTCCTACGAGCAGTACTTC CASKGEWSSYEQYF
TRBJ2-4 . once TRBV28 TGTGCCAGCAGGAGCCCCCGGGGGCTAGCGCAAAACCAGTACTTC CASRSPRGLAQNQYF
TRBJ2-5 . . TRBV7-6 TGTGCCAGCAGCTTCTCCGGACCGGAGACCCAGTACTTC CASSFSGPETQYF
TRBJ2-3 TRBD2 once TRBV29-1 TGCAGCGTTGAAGGGGGACTAGCGGGAGGGCCTAACACAGATACGCAGTATTTT CSVEGGLAGGPNTDTQYF
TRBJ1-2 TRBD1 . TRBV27 TGTGCCAGCAGCAGCTACAGGGGGTTTAACTATGGCTACACCTTC CASSSYRGFNYGYTF
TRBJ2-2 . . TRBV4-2 TGTGCCAGCAGCCATGCGGGGGAGCTGTTTTTT CASSHAGELFF
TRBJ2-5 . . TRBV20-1 TGCAGTGCTCCCCCCCCGGAGGGAGCAGAGACCCAGTACTTC CSAPPPEGAETQYF
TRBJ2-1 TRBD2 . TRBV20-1 TGCAGTGCTAGCCTGACTAGCGTCTCCTACAATGAGCAGTTCTTC CSASLTSVSYNEQFF
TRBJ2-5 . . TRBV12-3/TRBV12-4 TGTGCCAGCAGTTTAGTGGGAGAGCAAGAGACCCAGTACTTC CASSLVGEQETQYF